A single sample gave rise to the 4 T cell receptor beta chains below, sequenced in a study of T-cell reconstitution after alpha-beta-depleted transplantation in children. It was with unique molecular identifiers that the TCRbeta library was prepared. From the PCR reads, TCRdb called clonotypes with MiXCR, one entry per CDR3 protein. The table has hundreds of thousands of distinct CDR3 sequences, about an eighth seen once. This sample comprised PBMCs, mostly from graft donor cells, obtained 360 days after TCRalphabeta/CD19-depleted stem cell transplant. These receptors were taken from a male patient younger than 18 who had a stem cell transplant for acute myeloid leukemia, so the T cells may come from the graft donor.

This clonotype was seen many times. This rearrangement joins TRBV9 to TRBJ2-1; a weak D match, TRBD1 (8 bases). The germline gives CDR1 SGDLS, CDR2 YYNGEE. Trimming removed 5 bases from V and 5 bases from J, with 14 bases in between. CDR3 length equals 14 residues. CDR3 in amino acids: CASSITGGDNEQFF. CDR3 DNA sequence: TGTGCCAGCAGTATAACAGGGGGGGACAATGAGCAGTTCTTC.

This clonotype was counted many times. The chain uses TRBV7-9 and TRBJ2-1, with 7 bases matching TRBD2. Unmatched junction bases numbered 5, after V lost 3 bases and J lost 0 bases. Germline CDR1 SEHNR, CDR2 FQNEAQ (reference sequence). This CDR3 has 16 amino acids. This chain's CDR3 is CASSFEAGVSYNEQFF. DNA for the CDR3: TGTGCCAGCAGCTTTGAGGCGGGAGTCTCCTACAATGAGCAGTTCTTC.

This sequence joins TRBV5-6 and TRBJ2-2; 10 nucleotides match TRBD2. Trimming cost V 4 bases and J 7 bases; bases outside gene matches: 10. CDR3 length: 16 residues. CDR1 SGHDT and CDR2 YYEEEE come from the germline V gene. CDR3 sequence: CASSHGLAGANGELFF. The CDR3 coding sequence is TGTGCCAGCAGCCACGGGCTAGCGGGAGCCAACGGGGAGCTGTTTTTT.

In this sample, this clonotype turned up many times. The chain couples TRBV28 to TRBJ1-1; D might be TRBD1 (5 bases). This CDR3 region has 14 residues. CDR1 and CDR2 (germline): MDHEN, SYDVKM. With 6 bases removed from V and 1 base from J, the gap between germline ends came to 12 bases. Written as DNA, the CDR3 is TGTGCCAGCAGAGCGGGACTCAGGAACACTGAAGCTTTCTTT. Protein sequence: CASRAGLRNTEAFF. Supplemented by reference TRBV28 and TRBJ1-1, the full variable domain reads DVKVTQSSRYLVKRTGEKVFLECVQDMDHENMFWYRQDPGLGLRLIYFSYDVKMKEKGDIPEGYSVSREKKERFSLILESASTNQTSMYLCASRAGLRNTEAFFGQGTRLTVV.